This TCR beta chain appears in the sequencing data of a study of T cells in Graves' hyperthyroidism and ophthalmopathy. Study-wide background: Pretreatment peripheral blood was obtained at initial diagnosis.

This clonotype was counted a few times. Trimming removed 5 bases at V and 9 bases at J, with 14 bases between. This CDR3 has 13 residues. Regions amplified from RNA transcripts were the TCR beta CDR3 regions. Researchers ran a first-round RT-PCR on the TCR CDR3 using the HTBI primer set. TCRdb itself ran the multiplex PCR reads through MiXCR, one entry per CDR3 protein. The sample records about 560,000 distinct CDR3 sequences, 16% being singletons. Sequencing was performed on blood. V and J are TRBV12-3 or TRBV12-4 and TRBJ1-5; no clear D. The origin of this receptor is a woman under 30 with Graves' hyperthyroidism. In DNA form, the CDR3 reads TGTGCCAGCAGTCTAGGCCGGCAATGGCCCCAGCATTTT. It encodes CASSLGRQWPQHF.